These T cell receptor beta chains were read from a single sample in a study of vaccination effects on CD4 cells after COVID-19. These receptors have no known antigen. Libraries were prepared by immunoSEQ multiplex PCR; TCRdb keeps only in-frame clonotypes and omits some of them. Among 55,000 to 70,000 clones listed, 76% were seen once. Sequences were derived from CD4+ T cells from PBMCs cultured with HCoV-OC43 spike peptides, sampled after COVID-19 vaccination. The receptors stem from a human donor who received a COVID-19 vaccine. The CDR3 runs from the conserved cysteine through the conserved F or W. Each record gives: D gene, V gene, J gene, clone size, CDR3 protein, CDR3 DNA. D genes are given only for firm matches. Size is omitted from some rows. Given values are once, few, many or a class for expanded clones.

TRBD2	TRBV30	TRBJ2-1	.	CAWKVVAGTPNEQFF	TGTGCCTGGAAGGTGGTAGCGGGAACCCCCAATGAGCAGTTCTTC
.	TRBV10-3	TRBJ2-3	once	CAIRFTDTQYF	TGTGCCATCAGGTTCACAGATACGCAGTATTTT
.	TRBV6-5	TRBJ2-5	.	CASARSGATGTQYF	TGTGCCAGCGCCCGGTCCGGGGCAACCGGGACCCAGTACTTC
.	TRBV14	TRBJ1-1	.	CASSQALVAFF	TGTGCCAGCAGCCAAGCCCTGGTGGCTTTCTTT
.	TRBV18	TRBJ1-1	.	CASSPSRREAFF	TGTGCCAGCTCACCATCCAGGCGTGAAGCTTTCTTT
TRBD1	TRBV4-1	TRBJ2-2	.	CASSQNRGLIDGELFF	TGCGCCAGCAGCCAAAACAGGGGGCTCATAGACGGGGAGCTGTTTTTT
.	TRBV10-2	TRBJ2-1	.	CASRWGVYNEQFF	TGCGCCAGCAGATGGGGGGTATACAATGAGCAGTTCTTC
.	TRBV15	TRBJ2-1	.	CATSRQRDGPYNEQFF	TGTGCCACCAGCAGGCAACGGGACGGACCATACAATGAGCAGTTCTTC
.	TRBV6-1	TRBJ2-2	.	CASSEGHRTGELFF	TGTGCCAGCAGTGAGGGTCATAGAACCGGGGAGCTGTTTTTT
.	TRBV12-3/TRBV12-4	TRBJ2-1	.	CASTPYPYNEQFF	TGTGCCAGCACACCGTATCCTTACAATGAGCAGTTCTTC
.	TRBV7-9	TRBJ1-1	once	CATASMDTEAFF	TGTGCCACCGCTAGTATGGACACTGAAGCTTTCTTT
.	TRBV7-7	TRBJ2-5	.	CASSLALALGETQYF	TGTGCCAGCAGCTTAGCGCTGGCTTTGGGAGAGACCCAGTACTTC
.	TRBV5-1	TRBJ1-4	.	CASSLQGRGAEKLFF	TGCGCCAGCAGCTTGCAGGGCAGGGGAGCTGAAAAACTGTTTTTT
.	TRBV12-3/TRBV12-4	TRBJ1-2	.	CASTNEPFYGYTF	TGTGCCAGCACCAATGAACCCTTTTATGGCTACACCTTC
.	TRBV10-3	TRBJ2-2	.	CAISERDSNTGELFF	TGTGCCATCAGTGAGAGGGATTCGAACACCGGGGAGCTGTTTTTT
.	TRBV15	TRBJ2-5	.	CATSRAYLETQYF	TGTGCCACCAGCAGAGCCTATCTTGAGACCCAGTACTTC
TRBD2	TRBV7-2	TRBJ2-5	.	CASSLLAGVQTQYF	TGTGCCAGCAGCTTATTGGCGGGGGTTCAGACCCAGTACTTC
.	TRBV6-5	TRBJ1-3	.	CASSGLFSGNTIYF	TGTGCCAGCAGCGGACTGTTCTCTGGAAACACCATATATTTT
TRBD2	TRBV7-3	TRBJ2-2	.	CASSLGLVSGELFF	TGTGCCAGCAGCTTGGGACTAGTATCCGGGGAGCTGTTTTTT
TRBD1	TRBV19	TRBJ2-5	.	CASSVRQGMGYQETQYF	TGTGCCAGTAGTGTCAGACAGGGAATGGGGTACCAAGAGACCCAGTACTTC
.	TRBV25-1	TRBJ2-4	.	CASSRGVAKNIQYF	TGTGCCAGCAGTCGCGGGGTGGCCAAAAACATTCAGTACTTC
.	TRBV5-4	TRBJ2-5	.	CASSLKGTEGTQYF	TGTGCCAGCAGCTTGAAAGGAACCGAGGGGACCCAGTACTTC
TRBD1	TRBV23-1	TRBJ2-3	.	CASSQLPSGTGENGTDTQYF	TGCGCCAGCAGTCAACTACCTTCCGGGACAGGGGAGAACGGCACAGATACGCAGTATTTT
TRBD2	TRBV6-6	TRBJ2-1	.	CASRSAGGRYNEQFF	TGTGCCAGCAGGTCAGCGGGGGGACGGTACAATGAGCAGTTCTTC
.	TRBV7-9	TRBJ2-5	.	CASSFQETQYF	TGTGCCAGCAGCTTCCAAGAGACCCAGTACTTC
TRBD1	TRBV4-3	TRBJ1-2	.	CASSTTGQSGYTF	TGCGCCAGCAGCACGACAGGGCAGAGCGGCTACACCTTC
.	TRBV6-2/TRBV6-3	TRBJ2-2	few	CASSFQNTGELFF	TGTGCCAGCAGTTTCCAAAACACCGGGGAGCTGTTTTTT
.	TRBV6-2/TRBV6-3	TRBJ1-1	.	CASSYWQNTEAFF	TGTGCCAGCAGTTACTGGCAGAACACTGAAGCTTTCTTT
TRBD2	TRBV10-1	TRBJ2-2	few	CASSESGGSGELFF	TGCGCCAGCAGTGAGTCGGGGGGGTCCGGGGAGCTGTTTTTT
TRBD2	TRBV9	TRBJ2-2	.	CASALAGSNTGELFF	TGTGCCAGCGCGCTAGCGGGGTCGAACACCGGGGAGCTGTTTTTT
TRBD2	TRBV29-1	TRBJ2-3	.	CSGSPAGYTDTQYF	TGCAGCGGGTCTCCAGCGGGGTACACAGATACGCAGTATTTT
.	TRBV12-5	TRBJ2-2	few	CASGLTPNTGELFF	TGTGCTAGTGGTTTGACCCCGAACACCGGGGAGCTGTTTTTT
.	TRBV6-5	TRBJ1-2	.	CASNGQNYGYTF	TGTGCCAGCAACGGGCAGAACTATGGCTACACCTTC
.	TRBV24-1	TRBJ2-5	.	CATSDPRFAETQYF	TGTGCCACCAGTGATCCTAGGTTTGCAGAGACCCAGTACTTC
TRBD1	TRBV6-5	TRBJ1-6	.	CASSRQGDNSPLHF	TGTGCCAGCAGTAGACAGGGGGATAATTCACCCCTCCACTTT
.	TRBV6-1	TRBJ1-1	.	CASSEVRSNTEAFF	TGTGCCAGCAGTGAAGTAAGGTCGAACACTGAAGCTTTCTTT
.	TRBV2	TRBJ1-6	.	CASYPRVGSGSPLHF	TGTGCCAGCTACCCCCGGGTGGGTTCGGGTTCACCCCTCCACTTT
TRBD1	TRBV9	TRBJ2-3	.	CASSVGQGGTDTQYF	TGTGCCAGCAGCGTAGGACAGGGGGGCACAGATACGCAGTATTTT
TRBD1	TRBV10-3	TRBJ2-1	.	CAIRGTGYNEQFF	TGTGCCATCAGAGGGACAGGGTACAATGAGCAGTTCTTC
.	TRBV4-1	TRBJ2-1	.	CASSRSGDPKQFF	TGCGCCAGCAGCCGCAGTGGGGACCCCAAGCAGTTCTTC
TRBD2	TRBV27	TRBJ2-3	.	CASSFGGGAADTQYF	TGTGCCAGCAGTTTCGGCGGGGGGGCCGCAGATACGCAGTATTTT
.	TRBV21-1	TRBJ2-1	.	CASSIRTGSSYNEQFF	TGTGCCAGCAGCATCCGGACAGGGAGCTCCTACAATGAGCAGTTCTTC
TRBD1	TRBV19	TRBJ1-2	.	CASYRGRGYGYTF	TGTGCCAGTTACAGGGGAAGAGGGTATGGCTACACCTTC
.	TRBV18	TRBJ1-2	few	CASSPGPGAGYTF	TGTGCCAGCTCACCGGGGCCCGGAGCGGGCTACACCTTC
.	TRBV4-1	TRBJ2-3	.	CASSHQSGTSTDTQYF	TGCGCCAGCAGCCATCAGTCAGGGACGAGCACAGATACGCAGTATTTT
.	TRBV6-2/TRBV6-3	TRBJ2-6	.	CASSPWGQGNGANVLTF	TGTGCCAGCAGCCCGTGGGGGCAAGGGAACGGGGCCAACGTCCTGACTTTC
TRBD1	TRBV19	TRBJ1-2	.	CASSTTGNYGYTF	TGTGCCAGTAGTACGACAGGGAACTATGGCTACACCTTC
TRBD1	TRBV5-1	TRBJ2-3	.	CASSDRQGGTDTQYF	TGCGCCAGCAGCGACCGACAGGGCGGCACAGATACGCAGTATTTT
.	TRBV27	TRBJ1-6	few	CASSLEGTPNNSPLHF	TGTGCCAGCAGTTTGGAAGGGACGCCCAATAATTCACCCCTCCACTTT
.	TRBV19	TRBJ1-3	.	CASSRDSGNTIYF	TGTGCCAGTAGCCGGGACTCTGGAAACACCATATATTTT
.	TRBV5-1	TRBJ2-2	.	CASSLMASFTGELFF	TGCGCCAGCAGCTTAATGGCATCCTTCACCGGGGAGCTGTTTTTT
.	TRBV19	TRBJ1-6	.	CASRSSRGVHSPLHF	TGTGCCAGTAGAAGTTCTAGGGGGGTACATTCACCCCTCCACTTT
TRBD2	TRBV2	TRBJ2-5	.	CASSGGTRETQYF	TGTGCCAGCAGTGGGGGGACTAGAGAGACCCAGTACTTC
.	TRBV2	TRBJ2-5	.	CASSGGETQYF	TGTGCCAGCAGTGGGGGGGAGACCCAGTACTTC
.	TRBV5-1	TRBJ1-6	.	CASSSGLLGGSPLHF	TGCGCCAGCAGCTCGGGGCTCCTCGGCGGTTCACCCCTCCACTTT
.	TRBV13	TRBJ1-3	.	CASSFSGNTIYF	TGTGCCAGCAGCTTTTCCGGAAACACCATATATTTT
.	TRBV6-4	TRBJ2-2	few	CASSRWGGLNTGELFF	TGTGCCAGCAGCCGGTGGGGGGGGCTGAACACCGGGGAGCTGTTTTTT
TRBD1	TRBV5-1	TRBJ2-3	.	CASSFLQQGATHDTQYF	TGCGCCAGCAGCTTCTTACAACAGGGGGCCACACACGATACGCAGTATTTT
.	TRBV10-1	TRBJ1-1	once	CASSGSYRNTEAFF	TGCGCCAGCAGTGGATCTTACAGAAACACTGAAGCTTTCTTT